Here is one T cell receptor beta chain with its context. The antigen remains undetermined. Despite likely unrecorded immune exposures, the donors were nominally healthy at the time of sampling. The record originates from a study of cytomegalovirus exposure and HLA in healthy donors. Notes on the study in general: Across donors, sequencing depth was assumed by presence/absence analyses to be roughly uniform. Using a false discovery rate of 0.05, a later analysis showed that 15,000 to 20,000 TCR beta sequences were associated with HLA alleles.

The CDR3 has 16 amino acids. Germline CDR1 is SGHVS and CDR2 is FNYEAQ. Trimming took off 1 base at V and 2 bases at J, with 12 bases between the two ends. 60 Vbeta and 13 Jbeta primers were used in PCR. The method was immunoSEQ multiplex PCR; TCRdb's version includes in-frame clones alone and lacks a portion of them. The repertoire consists of around 190,000 clones, with around 79% occurring once and the leading ten covering about 1.6%. This chain links TRBV7-6 with TRBJ2-1; D not certain. The clonotype was recovered from a woman aged 45-65 years in good health and CMV-seronegative. The material sequenced was PBMCs. CDR3 DNA sequence: TGTGCCAGCAGCTTAGGCGCCGCTCCCACCTACAATGAGCAGTTCTTC. Translated, it gives CASSLGAAPTYNEQFF.